This paragraph reports one T cell receptor (beta chain). TCRdb reprocessed the 5' RACE reads; each CDR3 protein has one entry and no DNA is given. The sample table sets out 130,000 to 150,000 distinct CDR3 sequences. The V gene's germline CDR1 is MNHEY and CDR2 SVGAGI. The CDR3 covers 18 residues. The data were taken from a study of T cells expressing NK-cell markers. This clonotype originated in a man aged 18 to 35 in good health. The chain uses TRBV6-5 and TRBJ2-3; absent DNA, TCRdb's TRBD1 call cannot be checked. The source material was blood T cells: a sorted CD56 or NKG2C T cell subset, CD4+ or CD8+ T cells, or bulk PBMC T cells (not recorded which). CDR3 amino acids: CASSYFPVAGGNTDTQYF.